These 5 T cell receptor beta chains originate from one sample sequenced in a study of post-analysis software for immune sequencing data. Study results and limitations: About 5 TRBV segments were significantly more frequent in patients than in controls. TRBV5-6, TRBV5-1 and TRBV20-1 were among these segments.

Their target antigens are unknown. Unique molecular identifiers were built into the TCR beta cDNA libraries. TCRdb re-called the PCR reads with MiXCR, one entry per CDR3 protein. The data show 250,000 to 300,000 distinct CDR3 sequences, 36% seen once. The source material was blood. The origin of the receptors is a girl aged 10 to 17 with multiple sclerosis.

This clonotype was observed a handful of times. The gene calls are TRBV18 and TRBJ2-1, with D perhaps matching TRBD2 (6 bases). From germline, CDR1 is KGHSH and CDR2 LQKENI. The length of the CDR3 is 16 residues. V was trimmed by 0 bases and J by 6 bases, leaving 15 bases between them. The CDR3 spells CASSPPAGARGNEQFF. The DNA of the CDR3 is TGTGCCAGCTCACCACCGGCCGGGGCGCGGGGCAATGAGCAGTTCTTC.

As concerns this clonotype: A single base separates this from a much larger clone, so it may be a read error. A read error is likely, as this CDR3 ends without the conserved phenylalanine or tryptophan. V is TRBV11-2 and J is TRBJ2-3; 10 nucleotides align to TRBD2. The CDR3 runs 15 residues. CDR1 is SGHAT, CDR2 FQNNGV, per germline. V was pared by 2 bases and J by 4 bases, with 3 bases of the junction left unmatched. The CDR3 reads CASSLQRGGPDTQYL. The CDR3 coding sequence is TGTGCCAGCAGCTTACAGCGGGGGGGACCAGATACGCAGTATTTG.

This clonotype turned up a few times. The CDR3 sequence: CATSGNYEQYF. Written as DNA, the CDR3 is TGTGCCACGAGCGGGAACTACGAGCAGTACTTC. The chain is built from TRBV12-3 or TRBV12-4 and TRBJ2-4; TRBD2 matches at 7 bases. Near its end, the DNA agrees better with TRBJ2-7, so the J call may be wrong. The CDR3 has 11 residues.

J is TRBJ1-2 and V is TRBV18; D call uncertain. V was shortened by 2 bases and J by 3 bases, with 7 bases between the two germline ends. Germline V gene data show CDR1 as KGHSH and CDR2 as LQKENI. The CDR3 is 13 residues long. CDR3 sequence (DNA): TGTGCCAGCTCACCAACAGAGGACTATGGCTACACCTTC. This codes for CASSPTEDYGYTF.

The chain uses TRBV29-1 and TRBJ2-2, with D uncertain. CDR3 length: 13 amino acids. Trimming cost V 3 bases and J 2 bases, with 7 bases left between them. Germline V gives CDR1 SQVTM, CDR2 ANQGSEA. This CDR3 is CSVDTTNTGELFF. CDR3 sequence (DNA): TGCAGCGTTGACACAACCAACACCGGGGAGCTGTTTTTT.